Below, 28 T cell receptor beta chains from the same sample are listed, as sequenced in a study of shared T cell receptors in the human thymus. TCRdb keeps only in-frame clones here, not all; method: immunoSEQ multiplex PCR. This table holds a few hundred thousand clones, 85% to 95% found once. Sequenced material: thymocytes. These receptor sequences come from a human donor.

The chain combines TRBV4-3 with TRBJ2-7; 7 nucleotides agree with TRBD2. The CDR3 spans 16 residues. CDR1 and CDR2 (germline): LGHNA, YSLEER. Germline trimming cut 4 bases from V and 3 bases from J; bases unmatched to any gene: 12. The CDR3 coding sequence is TGCGCCAGCAGCCCATCCTTCCGCGGGAGTCGCTACGAGCAGTACTTC. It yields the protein CASSPSFRGSRYEQYF.

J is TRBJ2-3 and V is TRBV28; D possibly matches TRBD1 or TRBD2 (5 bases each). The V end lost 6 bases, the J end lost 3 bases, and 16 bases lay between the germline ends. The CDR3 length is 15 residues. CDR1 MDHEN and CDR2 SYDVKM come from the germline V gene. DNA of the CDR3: TGTGCCAGCAGGAGGACGGGGACGTGGACAGATACGCAGTATTTT. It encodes CASRRTGTWTDTQYF.

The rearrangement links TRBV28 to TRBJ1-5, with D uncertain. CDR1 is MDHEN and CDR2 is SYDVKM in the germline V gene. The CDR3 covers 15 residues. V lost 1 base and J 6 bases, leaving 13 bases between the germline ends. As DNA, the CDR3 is TGTGCCAGCAGTTTATATCTGGTTAGGGTTCAGCCCCAGCATTTT. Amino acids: CASSLYLVRVQPQHF.

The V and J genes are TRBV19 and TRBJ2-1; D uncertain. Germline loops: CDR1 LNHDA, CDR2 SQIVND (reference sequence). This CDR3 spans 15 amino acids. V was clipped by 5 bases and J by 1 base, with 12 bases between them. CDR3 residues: CASSHKGGSYNEQFF. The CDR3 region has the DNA TGTGCCAGTAGTCATAAGGGCGGATCCTACAATGAGCAGTTCTTC.

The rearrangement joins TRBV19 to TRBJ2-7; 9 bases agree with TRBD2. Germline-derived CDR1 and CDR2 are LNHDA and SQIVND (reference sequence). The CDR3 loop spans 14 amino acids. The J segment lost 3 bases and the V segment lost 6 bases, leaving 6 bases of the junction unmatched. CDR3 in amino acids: CASSRSGSRYEQYF. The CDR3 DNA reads TGTGCCAGTAGCCGTAGCGGGAGCCGCTACGAGCAGTACTTC.

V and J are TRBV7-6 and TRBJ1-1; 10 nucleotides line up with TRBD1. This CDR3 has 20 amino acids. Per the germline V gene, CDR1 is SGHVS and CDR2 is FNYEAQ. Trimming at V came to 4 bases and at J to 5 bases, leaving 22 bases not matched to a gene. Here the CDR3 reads CASSSLRTGGRERRRTEAFF. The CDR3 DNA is TGTGCCAGCAGCTCCTTACGGACAGGGGGGCGCGAGCGGCGAAGAACTGAAGCTTTCTTT.

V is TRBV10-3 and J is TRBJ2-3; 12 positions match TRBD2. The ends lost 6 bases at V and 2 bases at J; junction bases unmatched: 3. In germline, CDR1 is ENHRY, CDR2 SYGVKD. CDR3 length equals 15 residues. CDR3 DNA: TGTGCCATCAGGAGGACTAGCGGGGACACAGATACGCAGTATTTT. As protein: CAIRRTSGDTDTQYF.

The CDR3 loop is CASSQDSRWTERTDTQYF. The CDR3 DNA sequence: TGCGCCAGCAGCCAAGATTCTCGCTGGACGGAGCGCACAGATACGCAGTATTTT. This chain connects TRBV4-1 to TRBJ2-3; no firm D call. CDR1 MGHRA and CDR2 YSYEKL come from the germline V gene. This CDR3 is built from 18 residues. V was pared by 0 bases and J by 1 base, with 17 bases between.

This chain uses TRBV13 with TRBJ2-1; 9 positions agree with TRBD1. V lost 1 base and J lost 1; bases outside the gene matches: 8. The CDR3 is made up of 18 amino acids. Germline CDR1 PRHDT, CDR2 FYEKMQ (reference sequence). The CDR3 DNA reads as TGTGCCAGCAGCTTAGCGTTTGACAGGGGGAGATCCTACAATGAGCAGTTCTTC. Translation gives CASSLAFDRGRSYNEQFF.

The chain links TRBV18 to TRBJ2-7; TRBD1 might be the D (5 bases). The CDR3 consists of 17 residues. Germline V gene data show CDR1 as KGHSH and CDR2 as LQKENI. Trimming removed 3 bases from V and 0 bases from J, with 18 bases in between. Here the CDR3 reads CASSPGQGLLSSYEQYF. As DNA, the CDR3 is TGTGCCAGCTCACCGGGGCAGGGTCTCTTAAGCTCCTACGAGCAGTACTTC.

The CDR3, as DNA: TGTGCCAGCAGCCCAGTCCCTTCTCTAGCCAAAAACATTCAGTACTTC. It specifies CASSPVPSLAKNIQYF. The rearrangement links TRBV5-5 to TRBJ2-4; no reliable D call. V lost 4 bases and J 0 bases, leaving 14 bases between the germline ends. From germline, CDR1 is SGHKS and CDR2 YYEKEE (reference sequence). The CDR3 runs 16 residues. Combining the CDR3 with reference TRBV5-5 and TRBJ2-4 gives the whole variable domain DAGVTQSPTHLIKTRGQQVTLRCSPISGHKSVSWYQQVLGQGPQFIFQYYEKEERGRGNFPDRFSARQFPNYSSELNVNALLLGDSALYLCASSPVPSLAKNIQYFGAGTRLSVL.

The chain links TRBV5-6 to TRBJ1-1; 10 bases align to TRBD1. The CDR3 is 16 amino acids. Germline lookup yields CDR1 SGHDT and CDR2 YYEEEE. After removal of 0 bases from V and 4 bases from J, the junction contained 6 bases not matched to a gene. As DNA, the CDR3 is TGTGCCAGCAGCTTGGCGGGACAGGGGCTTGTCACTGAAGCTTTCTTT. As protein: CASSLAGQGLVTEAFF.

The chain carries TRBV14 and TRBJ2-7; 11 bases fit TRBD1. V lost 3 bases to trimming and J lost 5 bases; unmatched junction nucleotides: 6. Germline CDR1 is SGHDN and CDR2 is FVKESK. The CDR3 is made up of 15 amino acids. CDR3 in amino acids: CASSQGQGVKHEQYF. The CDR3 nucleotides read TGTGCCAGCAGCCAGGGACAGGGGGTAAAGCACGAGCAGTACTTC.

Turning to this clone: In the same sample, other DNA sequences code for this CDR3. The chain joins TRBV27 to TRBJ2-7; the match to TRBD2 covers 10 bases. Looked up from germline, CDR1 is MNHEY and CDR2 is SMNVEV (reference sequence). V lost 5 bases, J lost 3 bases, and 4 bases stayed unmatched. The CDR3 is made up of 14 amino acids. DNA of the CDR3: TGTGCCAGCAGTCTCTTAGCGGGAGGCTACGAGCAGTACTTC. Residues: CASSLLAGGYEQYF.

CDR3 sequence: CASSPADSPNYGYTF. The CDR3 DNA sequence: TGTGCCAGCAGTCCCGCGGACAGCCCAAACTATGGCTACACCTTC. This chain links TRBV27 with TRBJ1-2; perhaps TRBD1 as D (6 bases). Germline CDR1 and CDR2: MNHEY and SMNVEV (reference sequence). Trimming shortened V by 5 bases and J by 2 bases, and 15 bases separated the two germline ends. This CDR3 has 15 amino acids.

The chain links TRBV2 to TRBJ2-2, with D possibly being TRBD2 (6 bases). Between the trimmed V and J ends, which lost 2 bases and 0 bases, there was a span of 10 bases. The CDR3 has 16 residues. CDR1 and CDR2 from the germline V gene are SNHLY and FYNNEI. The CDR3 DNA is TGTGCCAGCAGTGAATGGGGACTTACGAACACCGGGGAGCTGTTTTTT. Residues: CASSEWGLTNTGELFF.

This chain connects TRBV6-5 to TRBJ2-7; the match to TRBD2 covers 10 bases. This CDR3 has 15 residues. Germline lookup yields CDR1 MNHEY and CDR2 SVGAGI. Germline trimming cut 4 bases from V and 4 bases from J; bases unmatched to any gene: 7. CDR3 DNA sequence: TGTGCCAGCAGTTCGCTAGCGGGAGTTGGGTACGAGCAGTACTTC. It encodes CASSSLAGVGYEQYF.

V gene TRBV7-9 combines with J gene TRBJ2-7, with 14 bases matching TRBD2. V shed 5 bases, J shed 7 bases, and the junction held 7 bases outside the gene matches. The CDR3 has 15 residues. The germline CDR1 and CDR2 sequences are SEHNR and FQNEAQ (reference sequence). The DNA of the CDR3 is TGTGCCAGCAGCCCCCGACTAGCGGGAGGGGGGGAGCAGTACTTC. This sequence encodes CASSPRLAGGGEQYF. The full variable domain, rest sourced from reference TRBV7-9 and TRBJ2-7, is DTGVSQNPRHKITKRGQNVTFRCDPISEHNRLYWYRQTLGQGPEFLTYFQNEAQLEKSRLLSDRFSAERPKGSFSTLEIQRTEQGDSAMYLCASSPRLAGGGEQYFGPGTRLTVT.

This CDR3 reads CASSLLAREIHEQYF. In DNA form, the CDR3 reads TGTGCCAGCAGTTTACTGGCGCGGGAGATCCACGAGCAGTACTTC. The chain links TRBV27 to TRBJ2-7, with 7 bases lining up with TRBD2. Germline V gene sequence: CDR1 MNHEY, CDR2 SMNVEV (reference sequence). CDR3 length: 15 amino acids. Losses at the gene ends were 2 bases for V and 5 bases for J; bases not matched to a gene: 9.

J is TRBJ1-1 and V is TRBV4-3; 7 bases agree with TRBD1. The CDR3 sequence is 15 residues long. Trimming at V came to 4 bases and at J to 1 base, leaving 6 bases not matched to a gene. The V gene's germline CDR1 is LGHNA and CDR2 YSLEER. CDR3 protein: CASSPTDRSNTEAFF. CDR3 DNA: TGCGCCAGCAGCCCTACGGACAGGTCGAACACTGAAGCTTTCTTT.

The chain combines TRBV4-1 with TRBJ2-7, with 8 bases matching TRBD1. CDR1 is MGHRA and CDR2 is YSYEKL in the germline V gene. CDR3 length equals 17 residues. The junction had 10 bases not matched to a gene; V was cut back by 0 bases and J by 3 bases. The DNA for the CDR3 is TGCGCCAGCAGCCAAGATGAGAGACAGGGGTCCGTCTACGAGCAGTACTTC. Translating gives CASSQDERQGSVYEQYF.

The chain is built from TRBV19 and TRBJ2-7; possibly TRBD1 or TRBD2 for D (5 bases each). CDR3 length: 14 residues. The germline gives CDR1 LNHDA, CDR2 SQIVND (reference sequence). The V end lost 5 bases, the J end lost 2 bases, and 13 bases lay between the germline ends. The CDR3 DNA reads TGTGCCAGTAGTGCCGGGACCTTTCCCTACGAGCAGTACTTC. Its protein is CASSAGTFPYEQYF.

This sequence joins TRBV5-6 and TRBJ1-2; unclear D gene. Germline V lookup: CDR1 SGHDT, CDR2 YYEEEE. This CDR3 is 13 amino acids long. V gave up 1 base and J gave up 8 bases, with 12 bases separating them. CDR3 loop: CASSLLVSRGYTF. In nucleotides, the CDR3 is TGTGCCAGCAGCTTGTTGGTTTCGCGGGGCTACACCTTC.

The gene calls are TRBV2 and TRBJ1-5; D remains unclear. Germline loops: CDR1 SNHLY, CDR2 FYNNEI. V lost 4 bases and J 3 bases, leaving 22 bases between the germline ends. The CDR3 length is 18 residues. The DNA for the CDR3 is TGTGCCAGCAGTGTCCTCCCCCCGCAGGCCACCTTCAATCAGCCCCAGCATTTT. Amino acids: CASSVLPPQATFNQPQHF.

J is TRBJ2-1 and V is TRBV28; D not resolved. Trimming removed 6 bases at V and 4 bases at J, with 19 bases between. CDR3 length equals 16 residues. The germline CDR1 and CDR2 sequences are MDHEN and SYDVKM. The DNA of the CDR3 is TGTGCCAGCAGAAACCCGTCCCTTCCCCGTTACAATGAGCAGTTCTTC. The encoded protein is CASRNPSLPRYNEQFF.

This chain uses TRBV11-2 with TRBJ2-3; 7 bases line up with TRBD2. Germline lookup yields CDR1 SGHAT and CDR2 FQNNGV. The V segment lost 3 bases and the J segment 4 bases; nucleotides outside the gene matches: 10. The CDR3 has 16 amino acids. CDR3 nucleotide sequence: TGTGCCAGCAGCTTTACTAGCGATCCCCCCGCAGATACGCAGTATTTT. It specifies CASSFTSDPPADTQYF.

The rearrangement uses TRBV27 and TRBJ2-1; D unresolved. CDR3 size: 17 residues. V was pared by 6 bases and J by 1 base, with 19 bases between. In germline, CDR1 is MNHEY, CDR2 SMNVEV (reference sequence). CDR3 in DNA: TGTGCCAGCAGAGTGAGAGATTTCGAAGTATCCTACAATGAGCAGTTCTTC. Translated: CASRVRDFEVSYNEQFF.

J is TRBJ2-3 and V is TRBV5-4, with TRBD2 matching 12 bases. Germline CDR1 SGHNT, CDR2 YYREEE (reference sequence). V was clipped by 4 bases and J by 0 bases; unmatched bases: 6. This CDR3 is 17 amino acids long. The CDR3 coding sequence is TGTGCCAGCAGCCCTAGCGGGAGGGCCGAAAGCACAGATACGCAGTATTTT. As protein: CASSPSGRAESTDTQYF.